The entry below gives a single T cell receptor beta chain sequence along with its context. Assay: immunoSEQ multiplex PCR; the TCRdb copy retains only in-frame clones and omits some. This table has 84,000 or so clones, 85% to 95% appearing once. The data belong to a study of T cell changes during pregnancy in multiple sclerosis. Germline loops: CDR1 PRHDT, CDR2 FYEKMQ (reference sequence). V lost 3 bases and J lost 0, with 12 bases in between. The CDR3 consists of 15 residues. The material sequenced was peripheral blood, taken in the third trimester of pregnancy. The receptor's source is a female donor with multiple sclerosis, enrolled in a pregnancy study. The chain recombines TRBV13 with TRBJ2-7; D call uncertain. CDR3 loop: CASSFDPGSSYEQYF. In DNA form, the CDR3 reads TGTGCCAGCAGCTTCGATCCAGGTAGCTCCTACGAGCAGTACTTC.